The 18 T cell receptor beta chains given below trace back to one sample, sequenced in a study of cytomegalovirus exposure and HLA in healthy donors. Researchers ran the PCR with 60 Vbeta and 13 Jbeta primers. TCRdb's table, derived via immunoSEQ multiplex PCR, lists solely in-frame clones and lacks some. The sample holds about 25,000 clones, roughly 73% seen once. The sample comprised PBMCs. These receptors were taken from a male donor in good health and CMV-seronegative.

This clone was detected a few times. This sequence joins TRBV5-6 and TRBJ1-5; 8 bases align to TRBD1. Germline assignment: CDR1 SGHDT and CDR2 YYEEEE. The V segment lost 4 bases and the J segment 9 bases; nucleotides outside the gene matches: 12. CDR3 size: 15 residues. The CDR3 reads CASSKGTGSFRPQHF. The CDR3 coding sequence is TGTGCCAGCAGCAAGGGGACAGGTTCTTTTCGGCCCCAGCATTTT.

Written as DNA, the CDR3 is TGTGCCAGCAGCCAAGAGGCTCCGGGACAGGGGGCCAATGAGCAGTTCTTC. Translation: CASSQEAPGQGANEQFF. The V gene is TRBV4-2, the J gene TRBJ2-1, with 12 bases matching TRBD1. This CDR3 has 17 amino acids. Germline loops: CDR1 LGHNA, CDR2 YNFKEQ. V was clipped by 0 bases and J by 6 bases; unmatched bases: 6.

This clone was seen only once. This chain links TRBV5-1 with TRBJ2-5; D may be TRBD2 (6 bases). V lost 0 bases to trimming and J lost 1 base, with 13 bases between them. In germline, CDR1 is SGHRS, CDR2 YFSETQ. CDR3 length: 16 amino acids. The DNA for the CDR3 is TGCGCCAGCAGCTTGGCCGGAATAGCGGTCCAAGAGACCCAGTACTTC. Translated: CASSLAGIAVQETQYF.

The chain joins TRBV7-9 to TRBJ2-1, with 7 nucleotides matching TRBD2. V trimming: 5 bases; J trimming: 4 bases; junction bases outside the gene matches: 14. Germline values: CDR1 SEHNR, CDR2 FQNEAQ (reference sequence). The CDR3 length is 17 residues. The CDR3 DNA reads TGTGCCAGCAGCCCCAGGTATATAGGGGACTATTACAATGAGCAGTTCTTC. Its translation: CASSPRYIGDYYNEQFF.

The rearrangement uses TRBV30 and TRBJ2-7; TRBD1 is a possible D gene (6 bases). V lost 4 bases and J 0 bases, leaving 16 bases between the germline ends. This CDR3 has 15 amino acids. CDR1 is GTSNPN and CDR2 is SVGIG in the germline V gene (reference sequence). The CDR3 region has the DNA TGTGCCTGGACCCCCCAAGGGGGTTTCTCCTACGAGCAGTACTTC. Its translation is CAWTPQGGFSYEQYF.

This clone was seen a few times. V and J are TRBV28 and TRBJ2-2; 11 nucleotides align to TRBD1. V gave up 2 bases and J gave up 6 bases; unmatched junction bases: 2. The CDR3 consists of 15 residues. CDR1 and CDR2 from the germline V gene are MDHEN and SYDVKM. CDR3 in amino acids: CASSLRDRGSGELFF. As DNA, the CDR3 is TGTGCCAGCAGTTTACGGGACAGGGGGTCCGGGGAGCTGTTTTTT.

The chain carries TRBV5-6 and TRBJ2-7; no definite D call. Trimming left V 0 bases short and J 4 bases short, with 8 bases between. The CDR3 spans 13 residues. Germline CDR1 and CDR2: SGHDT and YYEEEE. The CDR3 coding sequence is TGTGCCAGCAGCTTGGGGCTTGTATACGAGCAGTACTTC. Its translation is CASSLGLVYEQYF.

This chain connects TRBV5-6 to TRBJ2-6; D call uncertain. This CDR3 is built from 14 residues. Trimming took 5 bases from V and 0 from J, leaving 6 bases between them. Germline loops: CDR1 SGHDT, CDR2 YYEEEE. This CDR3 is CASRALSGANVLTF. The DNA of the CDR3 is TGTGCCAGCAGGGCCCTCTCTGGGGCCAACGTCCTGACTTTC.

The CDR3 nucleotides read TGTGCCAGCAGTCCGGACAGGGGGCGCTTTTTAAATGGCTACACCTTC. Its translation: CASSPDRGRFLNGYTF. The gene calls are TRBV27 and TRBJ1-2; TRBD1 matches at 11 bases. The V segment lost 5 bases and the J segment 6 bases; nucleotides outside the gene matches: 11. From germline, CDR1 is MNHEY and CDR2 SMNVEV (reference sequence). This CDR3 has 16 amino acids.

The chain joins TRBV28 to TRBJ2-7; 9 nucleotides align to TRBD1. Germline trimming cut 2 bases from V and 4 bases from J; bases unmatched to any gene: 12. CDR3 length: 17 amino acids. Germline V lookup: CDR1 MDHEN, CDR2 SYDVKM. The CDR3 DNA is TGTGCCAGCAGTTTACTCCAAGGGGGACAGGGAATATACGAGCAGTACTTC. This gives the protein CASSLLQGGQGIYEQYF. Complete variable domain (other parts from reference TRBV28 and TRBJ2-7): DVKVTQSSRYLVKRTGEKVFLECVQDMDHENMFWYRQDPGLGLRLIYFSYDVKMKEKGDIPEGYSVSREKKERFSLILESASTNQTSMYLCASSLLQGGQGIYEQYFGPGTRLTVT.

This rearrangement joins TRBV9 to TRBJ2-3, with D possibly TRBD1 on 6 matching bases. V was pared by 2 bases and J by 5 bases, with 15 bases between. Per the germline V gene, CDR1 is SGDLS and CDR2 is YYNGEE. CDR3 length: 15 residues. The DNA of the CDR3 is TGTGCCAGCAGCGTCGGGATAAAGGGGGTAGATACGCAGTATTTT. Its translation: CASSVGIKGVDTQYF.

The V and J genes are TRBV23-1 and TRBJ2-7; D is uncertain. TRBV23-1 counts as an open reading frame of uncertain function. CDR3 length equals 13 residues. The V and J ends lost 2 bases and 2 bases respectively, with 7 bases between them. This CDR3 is CASSQIVAYEQYF. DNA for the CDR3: TGCGCCAGCAGTCAAATCGTAGCCTACGAGCAGTACTTC.

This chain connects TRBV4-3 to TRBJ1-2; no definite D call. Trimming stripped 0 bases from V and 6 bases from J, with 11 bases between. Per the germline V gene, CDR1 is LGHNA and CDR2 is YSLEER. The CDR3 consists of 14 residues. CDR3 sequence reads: CASSQDPGRDGYTF. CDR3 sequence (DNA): TGCGCCAGCAGCCAAGATCCCGGGCGGGATGGCTACACCTTC.

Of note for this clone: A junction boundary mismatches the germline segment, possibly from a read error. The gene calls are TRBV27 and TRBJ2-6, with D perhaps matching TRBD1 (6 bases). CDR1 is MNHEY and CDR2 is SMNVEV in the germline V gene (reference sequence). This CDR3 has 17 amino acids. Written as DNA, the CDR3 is TGTGCCAGCAGTTTCGGCACAGGAGTTGTGGGGGCCAGCGTCCTGACTTTC. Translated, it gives CASSFGTGVVGASVLTF.

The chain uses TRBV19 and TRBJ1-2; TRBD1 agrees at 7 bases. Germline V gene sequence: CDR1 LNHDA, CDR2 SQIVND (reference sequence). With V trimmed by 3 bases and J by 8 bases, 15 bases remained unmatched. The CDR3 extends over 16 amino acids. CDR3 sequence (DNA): TGTGCCAGTAGTATTAATTTCGGGACAGTTGCAGAGGGCTACACCTTC. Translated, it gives CASSINFGTVAEGYTF.

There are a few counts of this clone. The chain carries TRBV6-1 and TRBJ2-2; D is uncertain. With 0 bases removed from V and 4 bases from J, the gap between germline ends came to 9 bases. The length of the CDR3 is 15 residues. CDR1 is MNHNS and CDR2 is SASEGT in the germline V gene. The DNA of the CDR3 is TGTGCCAGCAGTGAAGCGCCCGAAGCCACCGGGGAGCTGTTTTTT. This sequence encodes CASSEAPEATGELFF.

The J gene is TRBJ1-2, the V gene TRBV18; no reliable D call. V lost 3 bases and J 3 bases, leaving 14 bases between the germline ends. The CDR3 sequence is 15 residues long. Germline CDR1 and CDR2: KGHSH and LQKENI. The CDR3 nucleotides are TGTGCCAGCTCACCCTCGGCGGCCGGGGACTATGGCTACACCTTC. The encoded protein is CASSPSAAGDYGYTF.

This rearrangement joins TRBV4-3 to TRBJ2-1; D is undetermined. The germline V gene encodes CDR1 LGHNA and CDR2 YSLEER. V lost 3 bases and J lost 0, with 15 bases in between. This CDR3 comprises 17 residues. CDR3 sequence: CASSHLYSVSSYNEQFF. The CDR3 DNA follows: TGCGCCAGCAGCCATCTTTACTCGGTAAGCTCCTACAATGAGCAGTTCTTC.